This T cell receptor (beta chain) was captured in a study of T-cell memory formation after mild COVID-19. Study context: Clustering of TCRs was largely donor specific.

TCRdb fed the 5' RACE reads into MiXCR, producing one record per CDR3 protein. Here the sample spans 190,000 or so distinct CDR3 sequences, 20% to 25% being singletons. This CDR3 is built from 20 residues. The V and J ends lost 5 bases and 2 bases, in that order; junction bases with no gene match: 16. Looked up from germline, CDR1 is SEHNR and CDR2 is FQNEAQ (reference sequence). The chain uses TRBV7-9 and TRBJ2-7; 15 bases line up with TRBD2. Sequenced sample: PBMCs or a T cell subset sorted from them (not recorded which). The clonotype was recovered from an adult woman who had mild COVID-19 (a few samples of this study predate the infection). Cell type and time point are not known. The CDR3 region has the DNA TGTGCCAGCAGCGCGGGGACGGCCGGGACTAGCGGGAGGAGACCCTACGAGCAGTACTTC. This gives the protein CASSAGTAGTSGRRPYEQYF.